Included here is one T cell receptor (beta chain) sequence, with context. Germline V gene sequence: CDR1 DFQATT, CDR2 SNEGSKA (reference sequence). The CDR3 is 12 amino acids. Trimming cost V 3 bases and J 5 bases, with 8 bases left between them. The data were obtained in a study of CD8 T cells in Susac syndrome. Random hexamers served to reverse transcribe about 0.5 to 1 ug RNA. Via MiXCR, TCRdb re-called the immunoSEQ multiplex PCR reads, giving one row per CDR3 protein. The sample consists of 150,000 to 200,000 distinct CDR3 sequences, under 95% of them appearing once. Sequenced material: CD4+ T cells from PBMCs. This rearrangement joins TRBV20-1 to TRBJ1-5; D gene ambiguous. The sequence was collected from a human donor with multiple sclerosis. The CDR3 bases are TGCAGTGCTAGGGACGGGCATCAGCCCCAGCATTTT. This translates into CSARDGHQPQHF.